This TCR beta chain was sequenced for a study of blood T cell repertoires in COVID-19. Across the whole study: Sample material is recorded as cDNA or gDNA derived from T cells, B-cell-depleted T cells, or PBMCs.

In the authors' workflow: Reference gene primers were amplified, and this amplification served to estimate nucleated cell counts. Some clones are missing from TCRdb's copy, which holds only in-frame ones; the method was immunoSEQ multiplex PCR. That table gives V, J and clone size, and the DNA gave D and trimming. The repertoire holds just over 35,000 clones, with 87% as singletons. This clone was observed a few times. Germline trimming cut 6 bases from V and 9 bases from J; bases unmatched to any gene: 10. This CDR3 is built from 15 residues. The V gene's germline CDR1 is SGHTA and CDR2 FQGNSA. The chain joins TRBV7-2 to TRBJ2-1, with 11 bases that match TRBD2. The sequence derives from a man between 60 and 75 years old with acute or convalescent COVID-19. Specimen: peripheral blood. Written as DNA, the CDR3 is TGTGCCAGCAGGTCCCGACTAGCGGGATTCGGTGAGCAGTTCTTC. Protein sequence: CASRSRLAGFGEQFF.